The next 32 T cell receptor beta chains were all read from a single sample in a study of blood T cell repertoires in COVID-19. Measured with immunoSEQ multiplex PCR; TCRdb has only the in-frame clones, and not every one. The sample lists 50,000 or so clones; about 92% were seen once. Sequencing was done on a sample of peripheral blood. The source is a human donor in a cohort sampled during active COVID-19.

CDR3 amino acids: CASSDRDGYTF. For the CDR3, the DNA is TGCGCCAGCAGTGACAGGGATGGCTACACCTTC. The chain has TRBV10-2 and TRBJ1-2, with D possibly matching TRBD1 (5 bases). Germline CDR1 and CDR2: WSHSY and SAAADI. The CDR3 is 11 amino acids. Trimming stripped 3 bases from V and 6 bases from J, with 5 bases between.

The V call is TRBV19, the J call TRBJ1-1; weak D call: TRBD1 (5 bases). Germline loops: CDR1 LNHDA, CDR2 SQIVND (reference sequence). The V and J ends lost 1 base and 8 bases respectively, with 8 bases between them. The CDR3 is 12 residues long. As DNA, the CDR3 is TGTGCCAGTAGTATAGGGTCAGGGGAAGCTTTCTTT. It yields the protein CASSIGSGEAFF.

The chain has TRBV18 and TRBJ2-5; D not resolved. Germline loops: CDR1 KGHSH, CDR2 LQKENI. There are 13 residues in the CDR3. Trimming removed 6 bases at V and 3 bases at J, with 11 bases between. CDR3 nucleotide sequence: TGTGCCAGCTCCCGCGATCCGAAAGAGACCCAGTACTTC. Its protein product is CASSRDPKETQYF.

The chain carries TRBV11-3 and TRBJ2-6, with D possibly matching TRBD1 (7 bases). CDR1 and CDR2 (germline): SGHNT, YENEEA. The CDR3 consists of 15 residues. The V end was cut by 5 bases, the J end by 3 bases, with 11 bases between. The CDR3 here is CASSQGGSGANVLTF. The CDR3 DNA reads as TGTGCCAGCAGCCAGGGGGGAAGTGGGGCCAACGTCCTGACTTTC.

The chain couples TRBV5-1 to TRBJ2-7; TRBD2 matches 7 bases. This CDR3 is built from 15 residues. V gave up 0 bases and J gave up 0 bases; unmatched junction bases: 3. Germline loops: CDR1 SGHRS, CDR2 YFSETQ. The chain's CDR3 is CASSLEAGSSYEQYV. Written as DNA, the CDR3 is TGCGCCAGCAGCTTGGAAGCGGGAAGCTCCTACGAGCAGTACGTC.

The V gene is TRBV2, the J gene TRBJ2-7; 9 bases are a match to TRBD1. V was pared by 4 bases and J by 2 bases, with 3 bases of the junction left unmatched. Germline CDR1 and CDR2: SNHLY and FYNNEI. CDR3 size: 14 residues. The DNA for the CDR3 is TGTGCCAGCAGTGTGGGGACAGGGACCTACGAGCAGTACTTC. Translated, it gives CASSVGTGTYEQYF.

This clone was seen a single time. J is TRBJ2-5 and V is TRBV6-1, with D perhaps TRBD2 (5 bases). The V end was cut by 2 bases, the J end by 5 bases, with 15 bases between. The CDR3 has 15 amino acids. Germline CDR1 reads MNHNS; CDR2 reads SASEGT. Here the CDR3 reads CASSESGAGVETQYF. The CDR3 nucleotides read TGTGCCAGCAGTGAATCGGGTGCCGGGGTGGAGACCCAGTACTTC.

The chain joins TRBV4-1 to TRBJ2-7; TRBD2 is a possible D gene (5 bases). Germline V CDR1 and CDR2: MGHRA, YSYEKL. The CDR3 totals 16 residues. V was cut by 0 bases and J by 4 bases, with 16 bases left in between. The CDR3 sequence: CASSQDVLRAVYEQYV. As DNA, the CDR3 is TGCGCCAGCAGCCAAGACGTTTTGCGGGCAGTGTACGAGCAGTACGTC.

DNA for the CDR3: TGTGCCATCAGTGCTAGGTACAATGAGCAGTTCTTC. This translates into CAISARYNEQFF. The V and J genes are TRBV10-3 and TRBJ2-1, with D hard to call. The CDR3 covers 12 residues. Germline V CDR1 and CDR2: ENHRY, SYGVKD. Trimming removed 4 bases at V and 4 bases at J, with 5 bases between.

This rearrangement joins TRBV2 to TRBJ2-7; 9 nucleotides agree with TRBD1. Trimming at V came to 7 bases and at J to 4 bases, leaving 5 bases not matched to a gene. CDR1 is SNHLY and CDR2 is FYNNEI in the germline V gene. CDR3 length equals 13 residues. CDR3 loop: CASNWDREYEQYF. CDR3 nucleotides: TGTGCCAGCAACTGGGACAGGGAATACGAGCAGTACTTC.

The chain carries TRBV12-3 or TRBV12-4 and TRBJ1-1; 7 bases map to TRBD1. The CDR3 runs to 13 residues. Trimming at V came to 2 bases and at J to 7 bases, leaving 4 bases not matched to a gene. The CDR3 region has the DNA TGTGCCAGCAGTTTAATGGGACAGAATGAAGCTTTCTTT. Translation gives CASSLMGQNEAFF.

J is TRBJ2-7 and V is TRBV28; TRBD2 aligns across 10 bases. Germline CDR1 is MDHEN and CDR2 is SYDVKM. V was pared by 4 bases and J by 2 bases, with 8 bases of the junction left unmatched. The CDR3 is made up of 16 amino acids. The CDR3 DNA is TGTGCCAGCAGTTCCGCCGGCCTAGCGGGAGCCTACGAGCAGTACGTC. Protein product: CASSSAGLAGAYEQYV.

The genes are TRBV19 and TRBJ2-7, with D perhaps matching TRBD1 (5 bases). The germline V gene encodes CDR1 LNHDA and CDR2 SQIVND (reference sequence). CDR3 length equals 15 residues. V lost 5 bases and J 2 bases, leaving 16 bases between the germline ends. The CDR3 loop reads CASSPTATGAYEQYF. DNA for the CDR3: TGTGCCAGTAGTCCAACGGCCACAGGAGCCTACGAGCAGTACTTC.

The chain is built from TRBV5-1 and TRBJ2-2, with 10 bases identical to TRBD1. The CDR3 spans 15 residues. V gave up 0 bases and J gave up 6 bases; unmatched junction bases: 2. Germline CDR1 and CDR2: SGHRS and YFSETQ. CDR3 amino acids: CASSLEGTGAGELFF. CDR3 nucleotide sequence: TGCGCCAGCAGCTTGGAGGGGACAGGGGCCGGGGAGCTGTTTTTT.

The rearrangement links TRBV27 to TRBJ2-1; D perhaps matches TRBD2 (6 bases). From germline, CDR1 is MNHEY and CDR2 SMNVEV (reference sequence). V was trimmed by 2 bases and J by 4 bases, leaving 15 bases between them. This CDR3 region has 16 residues. This CDR3 is CASSLAFGTSYNEQFF. Here the CDR3 DNA reads TGTGCCAGCAGTTTAGCTTTCGGGACTTCTTACAATGAGCAGTTCTTC.

V and J are TRBV2 and TRBJ2-5; D is unresolved. Trimming left V 5 bases short and J 3 bases short, with 4 bases between. The CDR3 runs 11 residues. Germline CDR1 reads SNHLY; CDR2 reads FYNNEI. The CDR3 nucleotides are TGTGCCAGCAGTCTAGAAGAGACCCAGTACTTC. Its protein product is CASSLEETQYF.

The rearrangement uses TRBV5-1 and TRBJ2-7, with 7 bases matching TRBD2. Germline V gives CDR1 SGHRS, CDR2 YFSETQ. The CDR3 is made up of 14 amino acids. Trimming removed 1 base from V and 2 bases from J; junction bases left unmatched: 3. CDR3 DNA sequence: TGCGCCAGCAGCTTGCCTAGCGGTACCTACGAGCAGTACTTC. This codes for CASSLPSGTYEQYF. Supplemented by reference TRBV5-1 and TRBJ2-7, the full variable domain reads KAGVTQTPRYLIKTRGQQVTLSCSPISGHRSVSWYQQTPGQGLQFLFEYFSETQRNKGNFPGRFSGRQFSNSRSEMNVSTLELGDSALYLCASSLPSGTYEQYFGPGTRLTVT.

The V and J genes are TRBV6-5 and TRBJ2-1; D is possibly TRBD1 (5 bases). V was clipped by 6 bases and J by 7 bases, with 16 bases between them. Germline V gene lookup returns CDR1 MNHEY and CDR2 SVGAGI. There are 14 residues in the CDR3. The DNA for the CDR3 is TGTGCCAGCAGGGCGGCGTACCAGGGAAATGAGCAGTTCTTC. Protein product: CASRAAYQGNEQFF.

A few counts support this clone. The chain couples TRBV5-4 to TRBJ2-7; 9 bases map to TRBD1. The length of the CDR3 is 14 residues. Germline values: CDR1 SGHNT, CDR2 YYREEE (reference sequence). The V and J ends lost 2 bases and 4 bases, in that order; junction bases with no gene match: 4. CDR3 nucleotides: TGTGCCAGCAGCTTAGGGACAGGGTTATACGAGCAGTACTTC. This codes for CASSLGTGLYEQYF.

This chain joins TRBV29-1 and TRBJ2-7, with TRBD2 as a possible D gene (6 bases). CDR1 SQVTM and CDR2 ANQGSEA come from the germline V gene. This CDR3 has 15 residues. V was trimmed by 0 bases and J by 1 base, leaving 13 bases between them. The CDR3 DNA is TGCAGCGTTGAAGATACTAGCCACCTGTCCTACGAGCAGTACTTC. Its protein is CSVEDTSHLSYEQYF.

J is TRBJ1-2 and V is TRBV5-4; 7 positions agree with TRBD1. CDR1 SGHNT and CDR2 YYREEE come from the germline V gene (reference sequence). Trimming cost V 4 bases and J 4 bases; bases outside gene matches: 7. This CDR3 contains 14 residues. CDR3 amino acids: CASSQQGIAYGYTF. CDR3 in DNA: TGTGCCAGCAGCCAACAGGGGATCGCCTATGGCTACACCTTC.

The genes are TRBV3-1 (or the pseudogene TRBV3-2) and TRBJ2-7, with a possible D match to TRBD1 (6 bases). The CDR3 consists of 13 residues. Germline loops: CDR1 LGHDT, CDR2 YNNKEL (reference sequence). Trimming cost V 3 bases and J 4 bases, with 10 bases left between them. The CDR3 sequence: CASSQATGYEQYF. CDR3 DNA sequence: TGTGCCAGCAGCCAGGCAACAGGGTACGAGCAGTACTTC.

V and J are TRBV19 and TRBJ2-3; 10 positions agree with TRBD2. The CDR3 sequence is 14 residues long. Trimming cost V 6 bases and J 2 bases; bases outside gene matches: 2. CDR1 and CDR2 (germline): LNHDA, SQIVND (reference sequence). As DNA, the CDR3 is TGTGCCAGTAGGGGACTAGCGTTCACAGATACGCAGTATTTT. Translated: CASRGLAFTDTQYF.

The CDR3 region is CASSLDSREANYEQYV. CDR3 nucleotide sequence: TGTGCCAGCAGCTTAGATTCCCGGGAGGCTAACTACGAGCAGTACGTC. This chain uses TRBV11-3 with TRBJ2-7; TRBD2 matches 7 bases. Germline CDR1 and CDR2: SGHNT and YENEEA. This CDR3 has 16 residues. J lost 3 bases, V lost 0 bases, and 8 bases had no gene match.

The genes are TRBV10-1 and TRBJ2-7; TRBD2 might be the D (6 bases). Trimming left V 0 bases short and J 2 bases short, with 20 bases between. Germline lookup yields CDR1 WNHNN and CDR2 SYGVQD (reference sequence). CDR3 length: 18 amino acids. CDR3 nucleotides: TGCGCCAGCAGTGAGTCGGAAAGAGAGCGGGCCAGAACCTACGAGCAGTACGTC. This codes for CASSESERERARTYEQYV.

The gene calls are TRBV6-6 and TRBJ1-1; D is unclear. Germline V gene lookup returns CDR1 MNHNY and CDR2 SVGAGI (reference sequence). Trimming left V 0 bases short and J 5 bases short, with 7 bases between. The CDR3 runs to 13 residues. CDR3 in DNA: TGTGCCAGCAGTTACTCCTGGAGGACTGAAGCTTTCTTT. It codes for CASSYSWRTEAFF.

The rearrangement uses TRBV4-2 and TRBJ2-7; D uncertain. This CDR3 region has 13 residues. The germline V gene has CDR1 LGHNA and CDR2 YNFKEQ. The V and J ends lost 3 bases and 6 bases respectively, with 12 bases between them. CDR3 in amino acids: CASSHPQDLEQYF. The CDR3 bases are TGTGCCAGCAGCCACCCCCAGGATCTCGAGCAGTACTTC.

The genes are TRBV5-1 and TRBJ2-1; TRBD2 is a possible D gene (6 bases). Trimming shortened V by 5 bases and J by 1 base, and 13 bases separated the two germline ends. The CDR3 extends over 15 amino acids. Germline lookup yields CDR1 SGHRS and CDR2 YFSETQ. The CDR3 nucleotides read TGCGCCAGCAGAGTAGCGGAGCCATCCTACAATGAGCAGTTCTTC. Its protein is CASRVAEPSYNEQFF. The whole variable domain, remainder taken from reference TRBV5-1 and TRBJ2-1, is KAGVTQTPRYLIKTRGQQVTLSCSPISGHRSVSWYQQTPGQGLQFLFEYFSETQRNKGNFPGRFSGRQFSNSRSEMNVSTLELGDSALYLCASRVAEPSYNEQFFGPGTRLTVL.

Only one count was recorded for this clone. V gene TRBV19 combines with J gene TRBJ2-7, with 8 bases matching TRBD1. Trimming took 6 bases from V and 3 from J; bases not matched to a gene: 10. The CDR3 loop spans 15 amino acids. The germline V gene has CDR1 LNHDA and CDR2 SQIVND (reference sequence). This chain's CDR3 is CASSPGQGLVYEQYF. For the CDR3, the DNA is TGTGCCAGTAGCCCCGGACAGGGATTGGTCTACGAGCAGTACTTC.

The chain links TRBV29-1 to TRBJ2-3; D remains ambiguous. V was shortened by 4 bases and J by 3 bases, with 8 bases between the two germline ends. Looked up from germline, CDR1 is SQVTM and CDR2 is ANQGSEA. The CDR3 consists of 12 residues. CDR3: CSVGWQTDTQYF. DNA of the CDR3: TGCAGCGTTGGGTGGCAAACAGATACGCAGTATTTT.

This clone has only one observation. CDR3 residues: CASSLALGSGDSYEQYF. The CDR3 bases are TGTGCCAGCAGCTTAGCCCTCGGGAGCGGAGACTCCTACGAGCAGTACTTC. The rearrangement joins TRBV7-9 to TRBJ2-7, with D perhaps matching TRBD2 (6 bases). Between the trimmed V and J ends, which lost 0 bases and 0 bases, there was a span of 15 bases. Germline assignment: CDR1 SEHNR and CDR2 FQNEAQ (reference sequence). The CDR3 totals 17 residues.

The chain links TRBV6-4 to TRBJ2-3, with 11 bases fitting TRBD2. Germline trimming cut 4 bases from V and 1 base from J; bases unmatched to any gene: 1. Germline values: CDR1 MRHNA, CDR2 SNTAGT. The CDR3 extends over 15 amino acids. The CDR3 DNA reads as TGTGCCAGCAGTGCGGGACTAGCGGGCACAGATACGCAGTATTTT. Its protein product is CASSAGLAGTDTQYF.